The table lists the clone carrying this T cell receptor beta chain with a few counts. What it binds is not known. In patients chosen for sequencing, flow cytometry had shown CD8+CD57+ cell expansion. The template used for profiling TCR beta VDJ and CDR3 was genomic DNA. TCRdb independently ran MiXCR on the reads; one entry per CDR3 protein. The profile shows roughly 280,000 distinct CDR3 sequences, 45% to 65% of them singletons. These data come from a study of CD8+CD57+ T cells in acquired aplastic anemia. J gave up 9 bases and V 3 bases, and 3 bases lay outside the gene matches. Germline assignment: CDR1 MGHDK and CDR2 SYGVNS. The CDR3 runs to 14 residues. Whole-study results and caveats: It was found that 25 to 35 CD8+ CDR3 sequences were shared between patients and controls.

The source of this sequence is a human donor with aplastic anemia. This chain connects TRBV25-1 to TRBJ2-1; 12 nucleotides match TRBD2. Sequenced sample: sorted CD4+, CD8+, or CD8+CD57+ T cells (not recorded which) from PBMCs. Written as DNA, the CDR3 is TGTGCCAGCAGTGAGGGACTAGCGGGCAGTGAGCAGTTCTTC. Translated, it gives CASSEGLAGSEQFF.